These 7 T cell receptor beta chains came from one sample sequenced in a study of spatial heterogeneity in lung cancer. Study observations and caveats: Higher tumor mutation counts went along with higher counts of expanded intratumoral alpha and beta TCRs.

TCRdb itself ran the 5' RACE reads through MiXCR, one entry per CDR3 protein. The sample shows 8,500 to 10,000 distinct CDR3 sequences, 2.9% of them seen only once. These receptors are not linked to any known antigen. Time point meaning: sample taken at primary tumor resection. The input for sequencing was lung tumor tissue, taken at surgery. These receptors were obtained from a male donor with early-stage non-small cell lung cancer.

There are many counts of this clonotype. The chain links TRBV5-6 to TRBJ1-1, with a tentative D call TRBD1 (6 bases). The germline gives CDR1 SGHDT, CDR2 YYEEEE. Trimming removed 4 bases at V and 0 bases at J, with 13 bases between. The CDR3 contains 15 residues. The CDR3, as DNA: TGTGCCAGCAGCCGTCCAGGGGCCATGAACACTGAAGCTTTCTTT. It encodes CASSRPGAMNTEAFF.

In this sample, this clonotype turned up many times. The chain carries TRBV10-2 and TRBJ2-1; 9 bases fit TRBD2. Germline V lookup: CDR1 WSHSY, CDR2 SAAADI. The V gene end was trimmed by 6 bases and the J gene end by 10 bases; junction bases not matched to a gene: 4. The CDR3 runs to 12 residues. The CDR3 DNA sequence: TGCGCCAGCAGCGGCGGGGGGGTAGAGCAGTTCTTC. Translation gives CASSGGGVEQFF.

By sample share, this clonotype is medium-sized. V usage is TRBV18 and J usage is TRBJ2-3; D gene uncertain. This CDR3 comprises 14 residues. Germline V gene sequence: CDR1 KGHSH, CDR2 LQKENI. V lost 2 bases and J lost 6, with 12 bases in between. CDR3 DNA sequence: TGTGCCAGCTCACCAAGTTTCGCCGGGGATACGCAGTATTTT. Its translation: CASSPSFAGDTQYF.

This clonotype appeared many times. The chain recombines TRBV6-5 with TRBJ2-7; 9 positions agree with TRBD2. The CDR3 contains 14 residues. The J segment lost 1 base and the V segment lost 4 bases, leaving 2 bases of the junction unmatched. The germline CDR1 and CDR2 sequences are MNHEY and SVGAGI. The CDR3 loop reads CASSWGLASYEQYF. CDR3 DNA: TGTGCCAGCAGTTGGGGACTAGCTTCCTACGAGCAGTACTTC.

This clonotype is medium-sized within its sample. The V gene is TRBV2, the J gene TRBJ1-4, with 9 bases lining up with TRBD1. Germline values: CDR1 SNHLY, CDR2 FYNNEI. This CDR3 contains 15 residues. The V segment lost 6 bases and the J segment 8 bases; nucleotides outside the gene matches: 10. The CDR3 is CASRALGQGWEKLFF. Here the CDR3 DNA reads TGTGCCAGCAGAGCGCTGGGACAGGGTTGGGAAAAACTGTTTTTT.

This clonotype is medium-sized within its sample. This chain links TRBV20-1 with TRBJ1-3, with 7 bases lining up with TRBD1. Germline values: CDR1 DFQATT, CDR2 SNEGSKA (reference sequence). The junction had 14 bases not matched to a gene; V was cut back by 1 base and J by 2 bases. CDR3 length: 18 residues. The CDR3 nucleotides are TGCAGTGCTAGAGTGTCGGGGAACAGGGGAGAGACTGGAAACACCATATATTTT. This codes for CSARVSGNRGETGNTIYF.

The rearrangement links TRBV20-1 to TRBJ2-4; D is ambiguous. This CDR3 region has 14 residues. V gave up 4 bases and J gave up 0 bases, with 10 bases separating them. Germline V gives CDR1 DFQATT, CDR2 SNEGSKA (reference sequence). Written as DNA, the CDR3 is TGCAGTGCTAAGAGCCTCCTAGCCAAAAACATTCAGTACTTC. Amino acid sequence: CSAKSLLAKNIQYF.